The rows below give T cell receptor beta chains drawn from one sample of a study of OX40 agonist ivuxolimab in advanced cancers. Profiling relied on immunoSEQ multiplex PCR, and the TCRdb table lists in-frame clones only, not all of them. This table has about 20,000 clones, 65% to 90% appearing once. Material: CD4+ or CD8+ T cells sorted from blood, obtained in a trial of the OX40 agonist ivuxolimab. The receptors come from an adult with an advanced solid tumor such as melanoma, head and neck, liver or kidney cancer. Both conserved end residues are part of each CDR3. D genes are given only for firm matches. Some rows mark clone size as missing; the rest say once, few, many or name a class of expanded clone.

TRBJ1-1 | TRBV19 | . | . | TGTGCCAGTAAAGACTGGTTCATGAACACTGAAGCTTTCTTT | CASKDWFMNTEAFF
TRBJ2-4 | TRBV4-2 | few | . | TGTGCCAGCAGCCAAGATCCCTATATTCAGTACTTC | CASSQDPYIQYF
TRBJ1-4 | TRBV28 | . | . | TGTGCCAGCAGTCGGGCCTCGGGGGGCGAAAAACTGTTTTTT | CASSRASGGEKLFF
TRBJ2-5 | TRBV6-1 | . | . | TGTGCCAGCAGTGAACAGGGTGTAAAGACCCAGTACTTC | CASSEQGVKTQYF
TRBJ1-1 | TRBV19 | . | . | TGTGCCAGTAGTATCACCCAAATGGGGACTGAAGCTTTCTTT | CASSITQMGTEAFF
TRBJ2-2 | TRBV19 | . | TRBD1 | TGTGCCACCAACACCAGGGGGACGGCGAACACCGGGGAGCTGTTTTTT | CATNTRGTANTGELFF
TRBJ2-7 | TRBV28 | few | TRBD1 | TGTGCCAGCAGCTCGCGCAGGGGGCGCTACGAGCAGTACTTC | CASSSRRGRYEQYF
TRBJ2-7 | TRBV18 | . | . | TGTGCCAGCTCACCACTTACCTCCGGAGAGTTGGAGCAGTACTTC | CASSPLTSGELEQYF
TRBJ2-7 | TRBV7-2 | . | . | TGTGCCAGCAGTCCGGCCTACGAGCAGTACTTC | CASSPAYEQYF
TRBJ2-3 | TRBV12-5 | . | . | TGTGCTAGTGGTTCCTCTGGGGGGGATACGCAGTATTTT | CASGSSGGDTQYF
TRBJ1-2 | TRBV9 | . | . | TGTGCCAGCAGCGTAGCTGAACGCTATGGCTACACCTTC | CASSVAERYGYTF
TRBJ1-5 | TRBV5-6 | . | . | TGTGCCAGCAGCTTGGAGGGCGGGGGGGGCAATCAGCCCCAGCATTTT | CASSLEGGGGNQPQHF
TRBJ1-5 | TRBV5-1 | . | TRBD1 | TGCGCCAGCAGCTTGGCAGGGGGCGATCAGCCCCAGCATTTT | CASSLAGGDQPQHF
TRBJ1-3 | TRBV7-2 | once | . | TGTGCCAGCAGCTTAGCTAGGGGCCTTAGCTCTGGAAACACCATATATTTT | CASSLARGLSSGNTIYF
TRBJ2-6 | TRBV6-1 | . | . | TGTGCCAGCAGACGGTTTGGGGCCAACGTCCTGACTTTC | CASRRFGANVLTF
TRBJ1-2 | TRBV7-2 | . | . | TGTGCCAGCAGCTTTGGACAGAGTCTAGTCTATGGCTACACCTTC | CASSFGQSLVYGYTF
TRBJ2-7 | TRBV7-9 | few | . | TGTGCCAGCAGCCTCACGACGCTCTACTTC | CASSLTTLYF
TRBJ2-5 | TRBV5-1 | . | . | TGCGCCAGCAGCTTGAGCCGACTCCAAGAGACCCAGTACTTC | CASSLSRLQETQYF
TRBJ2-7 | TRBV5-4 | . | . | TGTGCCAGCAGCTGGGGTGGCAGGGTAAACGAGCAGTACTTC | CASSWGGRVNEQYF
TRBJ2-1 | TRBV6-6 | . | TRBD2 | TGTGCCAGCAGTTCTCTGAGCGGGGGGGCCCGGAATGAGCAGTTCTTC | CASSSLSGGARNEQFF
TRBJ2-7 | TRBV5-1 | . | TRBD1 | TGCGCCAGCTCCCTTGACAGGGACTACGAGCAGTACTTC | CASSLDRDYEQYF
TRBJ1-1 | TRBV5-1 | . | TRBD1 | TGCGCCAGCAGCTCGGGACAGGGGAACACTGAAGCTTTCTTT | CASSSGQGNTEAFF
TRBJ1-2 | TRBV6-6 | . | . | TGTGCCAGCAGTTTACAGGGATGGGCTACTAACTATGGCTACACCTTC | CASSLQGWATNYGYTF
TRBJ2-5 | TRBV7-9 | . | . | TGTGCCAGCAGCTTAGGGGGTATCGCTGAGACCCAGTACTTC | CASSLGGIAETQYF
TRBJ1-5 | TRBV15 | . | . | TGTGCCACCAGCAGGAGCTTGGGGGCCGATCAGCCCCAGCATTTT | CATSRSLGADQPQHF
TRBJ1-1 | TRBV10-1 | few | TRBD1 | TGCGCCAGCAGTGCGTCGGACAGGGAGAACACTGAAGCTTTCTTT | CASSASDRENTEAFF
TRBJ2-3 | TRBV19 | . | TRBD2 | TGTGCCAGTAGCACTAGCGGGATTACAGATACGCAGTATTTT | CASSTSGITDTQYF